The 21 T cell receptor beta chains reported below all come from one sample, sequenced in a study of blood T cell repertoires in COVID-19. Assay: immunoSEQ multiplex PCR; the TCRdb copy retains only in-frame clones and omits some. The sample records approximately 96,000 clones, 81% being singletons. Material: peripheral blood. The receptors come from an elderly woman with acute or convalescent COVID-19.

This chain uses TRBV7-2 with TRBJ1-1; no firm D call. The germline CDR1 and CDR2 sequences are SGHTA and FQGNSA. The CDR3 length is 13 residues. V was cut by 6 bases and J by 4 bases, with 12 bases left in between. The CDR3 here is CASSSERFTEAFF. The CDR3 DNA sequence: TGTGCCAGCAGTTCAGAGCGTTTCACTGAAGCTTTCTTT.

V usage is TRBV6-1 and J usage is TRBJ1-4; D might be TRBD1 (5 bases). CDR1 and CDR2 (germline): MNHNS, SASEGT. This CDR3 comprises 15 residues. V gave up 3 bases and J gave up 2 bases, with 10 bases separating them. In DNA form, the CDR3 reads TGTGCCAGCAGTGATGGGGGGAGCACTAATGAAAAACTGTTTTTT. Its protein is CASSDGGSTNEKLFF.

The J gene is TRBJ1-6, the V gene TRBV27, with D unresolved. Per the germline V gene, CDR1 is MNHEY and CDR2 is SMNVEV (reference sequence). The CDR3 is made up of 15 amino acids. With 7 bases removed from V and 4 bases from J, the gap between germline ends came to 14 bases. CDR3 loop: CASTPGGRYNSPLHF. In DNA, the CDR3 is TGTGCCAGCACTCCCGGTGGGCGTTATAATTCACCCCTCCACTTT.

This clone was counted a few times. The gene calls are TRBV19 and TRBJ1-6; 11 nucleotides align to TRBD1. With 5 bases clipped from V and 9 bases from J, the junction kept 3 bases outside the gene matches. This CDR3 is 14 amino acids long. Germline V gene data show CDR1 as LNHDA and CDR2 as SQIVND (reference sequence). Here the CDR3 DNA reads TGTGCCAGTAGTGCCGGGACAGGGGGTTCACCCCTCCACTTT. Its protein is CASSAGTGGSPLHF.

This sequence joins TRBV7-9 and TRBJ2-5; D might be TRBD2 (6 bases). The CDR3 has 14 amino acids. Per germline, CDR1 SEHNR and CDR2 FQNEAQ (reference sequence). Deletions cut 4 bases from V and 5 bases from J, with 14 bases between. The chain's CDR3 is CASSSLAGMETQYF. CDR3 DNA: TGTGCCAGCAGCTCCCTGGCGGGGATGGAGACCCAGTACTTC.

The table lists this clone with a few counts. The DNA of the CDR3 is TGTGCCAGCAGTCGAGACAGGGCGATCTCCTACGAGCAGTACTTC. Translating gives CASSRDRAISYEQYF. The chain has TRBV28 and TRBJ2-7; 7 nucleotides match TRBD1. Germline V gene data show CDR1 as MDHEN and CDR2 as SYDVKM. V shed 5 bases, J shed 0 bases, and the junction held 7 bases outside the gene matches. This CDR3 spans 15 amino acids.

This clone occurred once. The chain combines TRBV28 with TRBJ2-7, with no clear D. The CDR3 loop spans 11 amino acids. The V end lost 8 bases, the J end lost 4 bases, and 9 bases lay between the germline ends. Germline loops: CDR1 MDHEN, CDR2 SYDVKM. CDR3 sequence: CASGPVYEQYV. The CDR3 nucleotides read TGTGCCAGCGGGCCGGTTTACGAGCAGTACGTC.

V and J are TRBV19 and TRBJ1-6, with D tentatively TRBD1 (6 bases). The V gene's germline CDR1 is LNHDA and CDR2 SQIVND (reference sequence). This CDR3 has 13 amino acids. Trimming removed 5 bases at V and 6 bases at J, with 8 bases between. The CDR3 DNA is TGTGCCAGTAGTGACAGGCCTAATTCACCCCTCCACTTT. Translation: CASSDRPNSPLHF.

The chain combines TRBV7-2 with TRBJ1-4; a possible D gene is TRBD1 (5 bases). V gave up 1 base and J gave up 4 bases, with 10 bases separating them. CDR1 is SGHTA and CDR2 is FQGNSA in the germline V gene. The CDR3 length is 15 residues. CDR3 residues: CASSLDGHSNEKLFF. The CDR3 DNA reads TGTGCCAGCAGCTTAGATGGACATAGTAATGAAAAACTGTTTTTT.

The gene calls are TRBV7-9 and TRBJ1-5; 7 bases line up with TRBD1. Per the germline V gene, CDR1 is SEHNR and CDR2 is FQNEAQ (reference sequence). The junction had 12 bases not matched to a gene; V was cut back by 2 bases and J by 2 bases. The CDR3 extends over 18 amino acids. CDR3 DNA: TGTGCCAGCAGCTTACAGGGGGTGATCAGGGTAGGCAATCAGCCCCAGCATTTT. Its protein is CASSLQGVIRVGNQPQHF.

The chain combines TRBV27 with TRBJ1-1; 7 nucleotides align to TRBD1. The CDR3 has 12 amino acids. Germline V lookup: CDR1 MNHEY, CDR2 SMNVEV (reference sequence). Trimming removed 8 bases from V and 3 bases from J; junction bases left unmatched: 3. CDR3 nucleotide sequence: TGTGCCAGCGGGACAGCTTACACTGAAGCTTTCTTT. Its protein is CASGTAYTEAFF.

The V gene is TRBV24-1, the J gene TRBJ1-2, with 7 bases lining up with TRBD1. The CDR3 contains 13 residues. V lost 5 bases and J lost 4; bases outside the gene matches: 3. CDR1 is KGHDR, CDR2 SFDVKD, per germline. CDR3 DNA: TGTGCCACCAGTGCGGGACAGCGCTATGGCTACACCTTC. Protein: CATSAGQRYGYTF.

There are a few counts of this clone. This chain connects TRBV19 to TRBJ2-5; 10 bases map to TRBD2. From germline, CDR1 is LNHDA and CDR2 SQIVND (reference sequence). The CDR3 totals 16 residues. V was clipped by 11 bases and J by 1 base; unmatched bases: 13. The CDR3 DNA follows: TGTGCCGCCTCCTTATCCATAGCGGGGGGCCAAGAGACCCAGTACTTC. Protein sequence: CAASLSIAGGQETQYF.

This chain links TRBV7-2 with TRBJ2-3; 9 bases match TRBD1. The germline gives CDR1 SGHTA, CDR2 FQGNSA. V lost 1 base and J lost 4; bases outside the gene matches: 3. CDR3 length equals 15 residues. The CDR3 sequence: CASSLGGQGSDTQYF. The CDR3, as DNA: TGTGCCAGCAGCTTAGGGGGACAGGGCTCAGATACGCAGTATTTT. Supplemented by reference TRBV7-2 and TRBJ2-3, the full variable domain reads GAGVSQSPSNKVTEKGKDVELRCDPISGHTALYWYRQSLGQGLEFLIYFQGNSAPDKSGLPSDRFSAERTGGSVSTLTIQRTQQEDSAVYLCASSLGGQGSDTQYFGPGTRLTVL.

The V and J genes are TRBV10-3 and TRBJ1-2; weak D call: TRBD1 (5 bases). Germline V CDR1 and CDR2: ENHRY, SYGVKD. V was clipped by 4 bases and J by 3 bases, with 9 bases between them. The CDR3 sequence is 13 residues long. CDR3: CAISAGGDYGYTF. DNA for the CDR3: TGTGCCATCAGTGCCGGGGGGGACTATGGCTACACCTTC.

Worth noting for this clone: The same CDR3 also results from other DNA sequences found in this sample. V gene TRBV29-1 combines with J gene TRBJ1-1; 7 bases are shared with TRBD1. The CDR3 sequence is 13 residues long. The V gene's germline CDR1 is SQVTM and CDR2 ANQGSEA. V was pared by 7 bases and J by 0 bases, with 5 bases of the junction left unmatched. CDR3 residues: CSARQGLNTEAFF. The DNA of the CDR3 is TGCAGCGCCCGACAGGGCCTGAACACTGAAGCTTTCTTT. The whole variable domain, remainder taken from reference TRBV29-1 and TRBJ1-1, is SAVISQKPSRDICQRGTSLTIQCQVDSQVTMMFWYRQQPGQSLTLIATANQGSEATYESGFVIDKFPISRPNLTFSTLTVSNMSPEDSSIYLCSARQGLNTEAFFGQGTRLTVV.

The rearrangement links TRBV28 to TRBJ1-2, with D possibly being TRBD1 (5 bases). Between the trimmed V and J ends, which lost 7 bases and 4 bases, there was a span of 19 bases. Germline CDR1 is MDHEN and CDR2 is SYDVKM. There are 15 residues in the CDR3. DNA of the CDR3: TGTGCCAGCACTCCTATGGACACCCCCTTCTATGGCTACACCTTC. This translates into CASTPMDTPFYGYTF.

The chain uses TRBV7-8 and TRBJ2-1, with 10 bases identical to TRBD1. Per the germline V gene, CDR1 is SGHVS and CDR2 is FQNEAQ. J gave up 4 bases and V 2 bases, and 11 bases lay outside the gene matches. This CDR3 spans 18 amino acids. CDR3 sequence reads: CASSLKYAGDRGYNEQFF. The CDR3 region has the DNA TGTGCCAGCAGCTTAAAGTATGCTGGGGACAGGGGATACAATGAGCAGTTCTTC.

V is TRBV18 and J is TRBJ2-7; 8 bases are shared with TRBD1. Trimming cost V 5 bases and J 0 bases; bases outside gene matches: 6. This CDR3 is built from 15 residues. Germline assignment: CDR1 KGHSH and CDR2 LQKENI. For the CDR3, the DNA is TGTGCCAGCTCATTAACCGGGACAGGCTCCTACGAGCAGTACGTC. Encoded protein: CASSLTGTGSYEQYV.

This clone was observed a handful of times. This chain uses TRBV20-1 with TRBJ2-7; TRBD2 aligns across 7 bases. The J segment lost 3 bases and the V segment lost 3 bases, leaving 11 bases of the junction unmatched. Germline V CDR1 and CDR2: DFQATT, SNEGSKA (reference sequence). The CDR3 loop spans 15 amino acids. CDR3 coding DNA: TGCAGTGCTAGTAGCGAGCGGGGAGTCGACTACGAGCAGTACTTC. Its protein is CSASSERGVDYEQYF.

This clone was found once. This chain joins TRBV18 and TRBJ1-3, with 9 bases fitting TRBD1. The CDR3 loop spans 19 amino acids. V lost 3 bases and J lost 2; bases outside the gene matches: 14. CDR1 KGHSH and CDR2 LQKENI come from the germline V gene. The DNA of the CDR3 is TGTGCCAGCTCACCTTCTACCCCGCTCGGGACAGGGCCTGGAAACACCATATATTTT. It translates to CASSPSTPLGTGPGNTIYF.